A single T cell receptor (beta chain) is shown here with its context. Sequencing used immunoSEQ multiplex PCR; TCRdb keeps in-frame clones, though not all of them. The sample has over 400,000 clones, 78% seen once; the top ten hold more than 10%. The CDR3 has 14 residues. Losses at the gene ends were 0 bases for V and 6 bases for J; bases not matched to a gene: 4. CDR1 and CDR2 (germline): SEHNR, FQNEAQ (reference sequence). This record belongs to a study of shared clonotypes between healthy human individuals. V is TRBV7-9 and J is TRBJ2-7; 8 nucleotides align to TRBD1. The sequence came from a woman between 35 and 50 years old in good health. Some clones in this sample may be carry-over from other donors' samples. Sequencing was performed on PBMCs. In DNA form, the CDR3 reads TGTGCCAGCAGCTTAGCACAGGGGGTGGGCGAGCAGTACTTC. This gives the protein CASSLAQGVGEQYF.